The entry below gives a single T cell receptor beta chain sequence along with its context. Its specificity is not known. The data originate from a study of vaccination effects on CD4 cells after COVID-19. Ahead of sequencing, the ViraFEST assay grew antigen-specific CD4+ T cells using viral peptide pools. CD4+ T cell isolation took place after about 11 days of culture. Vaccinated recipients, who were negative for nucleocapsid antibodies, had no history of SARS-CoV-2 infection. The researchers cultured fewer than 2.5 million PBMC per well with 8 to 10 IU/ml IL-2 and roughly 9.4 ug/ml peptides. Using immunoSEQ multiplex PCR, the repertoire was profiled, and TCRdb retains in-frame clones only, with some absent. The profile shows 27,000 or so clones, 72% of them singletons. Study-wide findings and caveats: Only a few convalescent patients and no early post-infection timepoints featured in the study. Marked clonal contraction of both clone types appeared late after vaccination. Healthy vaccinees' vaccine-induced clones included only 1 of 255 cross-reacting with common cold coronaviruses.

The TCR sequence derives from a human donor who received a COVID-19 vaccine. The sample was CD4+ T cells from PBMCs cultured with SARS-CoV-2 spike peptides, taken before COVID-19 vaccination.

CDR3 sequence: CASQPVGTKQGEAFF. In DNA form, the CDR3 reads TGTGCCAGCCAACCAGTGGGTACCAAACAGGGAGAAGCTTTCTTT. V is TRBV5-4 and J is TRBJ1-1; D is perhaps TRBD1 (6 bases). Germline CDR1 SGHNT, CDR2 YYREEE (reference sequence). This CDR3 is 15 amino acids long. V lost 7 bases and J 8 bases, leaving 24 bases between the germline ends.